The sequence of this T cell receptor (beta chain) was determined in a study of T cells in localized non-small cell lung cancer. Findings and caveats of the study: As only one tumor region underwent sequencing, heterogeneity remains possible.

Only in-frame clones appear in the TCRdb table, and some are missing; sequencing was by immunoSEQ multiplex PCR. In the table there are a few thousand clones, just over 35% of which are singletons. This CDR3 contains 15 residues. V lost 10 bases to trimming and J lost 4 bases, with 19 bases between them. Germline V gene lookup returns CDR1 MNHGY and CDR2 SAAAGT. This clone showed up just a few times. Its target is unknown. The sample in question was lung tumor tissue, obtained before any cancer treatment. The TCR was taken from a male donor at least 60 years old with stage I squamous cell lung carcinoma. The V and J genes are TRBV6-8 and TRBJ2-2; maybe TRBD1 (9 bases). In nucleotides, the CDR3 is TGTGCCAACGGGAGGGGGACAGGGTCCACCGGGGAGCTGTTTTTT. Amino acids: CANGRGTGSTGELFF.